Sequencing of this TCR beta chain was carried out in a study of technical replicates of blood from a few donors. Measured with immunoSEQ multiplex PCR; TCRdb has only the in-frame clones, and not every one. The sample consists of 12,000 or so clones, around 92% of them appearing once. This CDR3 is 15 amino acids long. Per the germline V gene, CDR1 is SQVTM and CDR2 is ANQGSEA. The V gene lost 4 bases and the J gene lost 6 bases, with 21 bases spanning the gap. Sequencing was done on a sample of PBMCs. This chain uses TRBV29-1 with TRBJ2-5; D perhaps matches TRBD1 (6 bases). The TCR was taken from a human donor in good health. CDR3 loop: CSVGDTKIGWQTQYF. Here the CDR3 DNA reads TGCAGCGTTGGGGACACGAAGATAGGTTGGCAGACCCAGTACTTC.